This is a list of T cell receptor beta chains from one sample in a study of shared clonotypes between healthy human individuals. Measured with immunoSEQ multiplex PCR; TCRdb has only the in-frame clones, and not every one. The sample lists millions of clones; approximately 95% were seen once. The source material was naive CD4+ T cells sorted from blood. The source of these receptors is a young man in good health. Both conserved end residues are part of each CDR3. Fields, in order: D gene, V gene, clone size, J gene, CDR3 DNA, CDR3 protein. D genes are given only for firm matches. Only part of the rows carry a size: once, few, many, or a class if the clone is expanded.

>TRBD1|TRBV30|once|TRBJ1-1
TGTGCCTGTCGAAGGACAGGGGTTTTAGCTGAAGCTTTCTTT
CACRRTGVLAEAFF
>NA|TRBV2|NA|TRBJ2-2
TGTGCCAGCAGCTACATTCGGGACTCCCCTGGCGGGGAGCTGTTTTTT
CASSYIRDSPGGELFF
>NA|TRBV6-6|NA|TRBJ2-1
TGTGCCAGCACCTCCGGGGGAGCAAAGTTCTTC
CASTSGGAKFF
>NA|TRBV27|NA|TRBJ2-5
TGTGCCAGCAGTTTAGGTTCCACGGGGAGTGGAGAGACCCAGTACTTC
CASSLGSTGSGETQYF
>NA|TRBV5-1|NA|TRBJ2-7
TGCGCCAGCAGCTTGGCGCAGGGTTCCTACGAGCAGTACTTC
CASSLAQGSYEQYF
>TRBD2|TRBV7-2|NA|TRBJ2-1
TGTGCCAGCAGCTTAAGGACTAGCGCCACCAATGAGCAGTTCTTC
CASSLRTSATNEQFF
>TRBD1|TRBV27|NA|TRBJ2-5
TGTGCCAGCAGTTTATTCCGGACAGGTCAAGAGACCCAGTACTTC
CASSLFRTGQETQYF
>NA|TRBV19|NA|TRBJ1-4
TGTGCCAGTAGTATGGACAAGGGGTTACCTAATGAAAAACTGTTTTTT
CASSMDKGLPNEKLFF
>NA|TRBV6-5|NA|TRBJ2-1
TGTGCCAGCAGTTACGTACAACTAAGCTCCTACAATGAGCAGTTCTTC
CASSYVQLSSYNEQFF
>TRBD1|TRBV7-6|NA|TRBJ2-2
TGTGCCAGCAGCCCCGGTAGGGGGCATTCGGGGGAGCTGTTTTTT
CASSPGRGHSGELFF
>TRBD1|TRBV5-1|NA|TRBJ2-3
TGCGCCAGCAGCCTAGGACAGGGCAACTCAGATACGCAGTATTTT
CASSLGQGNSDTQYF
>TRBD1|TRBV14|NA|TRBJ1-1
TGTGCCAGCAGCCAAATGACAGGGAAAGTGAACACTGAAGCTTTCTTT
CASSQMTGKVNTEAFF
>NA|TRBV28|once|TRBJ2-7
TGTGCCACCCACCGGGGGATCTTACCCTACGAGCAGTACTTC
CATHRGILPYEQYF
>NA|TRBV27|NA|TRBJ1-2
TGTGCCAGCAAGGACAGCCTCCACTATGGCTACACCTTC
CASKDSLHYGYTF
>TRBD1|TRBV10-1|NA|TRBJ2-3
TGCGCCAGCAGCGGACAGGGAAGCGCAGATACGCAGTATTTT
CASSGQGSADTQYF
>TRBD1|TRBV29-1|NA|TRBJ1-2
TGCAGCGTTGAGGCCACAGGGGGGACTTTAAACTATGGCTACACCTTC
CSVEATGGTLNYGYTF
>TRBD2|TRBV2|once|TRBJ2-2
TGTGCCAGCAGTGAAGTGGGGACTACGAACACCGGGGAGCTGTTTTTT
CASSEVGTTNTGELFF
>TRBD1|TRBV5-4|NA|TRBJ2-7
TGTGCCAGCAGCCCCCCAGGGGGATCCTACGAGCAGTACTTC
CASSPPGGSYEQYF
>NA|TRBV11-3|NA|TRBJ1-1
TGTGCCAGCAGCTTAGGGGAAGGGAGGTCTGAAGCTTTCTTT
CASSLGEGRSEAFF
>TRBD1|TRBV7-8|NA|TRBJ2-3
TGTGCCAGCAGCGCCCGACAGGGAACGACGCAGTATTTT
CASSARQGTTQYF
>TRBD1|TRBV25-1|NA|TRBJ1-2
TGTGCCACCTCTCCCGGGACAGGGGGCCCCTATGGCTACACCTTC
CATSPGTGGPYGYTF
>NA|TRBV5-1|NA|TRBJ1-1
TGCGCCAGCAGCTTGGGGACGCCCGGCGACACTGAAGCTTTCTTT
CASSLGTPGDTEAFF
>NA|TRBV30|NA|TRBJ1-5
TGTGCCTGGGGGCGCAGTAGCAATCAGCCCCAGCATTTT
CAWGRSSNQPQHF
>NA|TRBV5-4|NA|TRBJ1-1
TGTGCCAGCAGCGCGACATTGAACACTGAAGCTTTCTTT
CASSATLNTEAFF
>NA|TRBV4-1|NA|TRBJ2-1
TGCGCCAGCAGCCAAGCCGACGGCTCCTACAATGAGCAGTTCTTC
CASSQADGSYNEQFF
>TRBD1|TRBV6-1|NA|TRBJ2-7
TGTGCCAGCAGTGAAGAGACAGGGCCCGCCTACGAGCAGTACTTC
CASSEETGPAYEQYF
>NA|TRBV6-6|NA|TRBJ1-5
TGTGCCAGCAGTCACGACACGAGCAATCAGCCCCAGCATTTT
CASSHDTSNQPQHF
>TRBD1|TRBV18|NA|TRBJ1-6
TGTGCCAGCTCGCAACTTGGACAGGGGCTTTCACCCCTCCACTTT
CASSQLGQGLSPLHF
>TRBD2|TRBV28|NA|TRBJ2-3
TGTGCCACGGAATCTCTAGCGGTGGGGTGGGATACGCAGTATTTT
CATESLAVGWDTQYF
>NA|TRBV28|NA|TRBJ1-2
TGTGCCAGCAGTTTCGCAGATAACTATGGCTACACCTTC
CASSFADNYGYTF
>TRBD2|TRBV10-3|once|TRBJ2-1
TGTGCCATCAGTGAGTCTCGCGGGGGAGTTTACAATGAGCAGTTCTTC
CAISESRGGVYNEQFF
>NA|TRBV5-4|NA|TRBJ1-1
TGTGCCAGCAGACGAGGCCTGAACACTGAAGCTTTCTTT
CASRRGLNTEAFF
>NA|TRBV10-2|NA|TRBJ1-1
TGCGCCAGCAGTGAAGCAGGGGTAGGCACTGAAGCTTTCTTT
CASSEAGVGTEAFF
>NA|TRBV18|NA|TRBJ1-6
TGTGCCAGCTCACGAAAGATGGACCAAAGCGGGGGTTCACCCCTCCACTTT
CASSRKMDQSGGSPLHF
>NA|TRBV5-1|NA|TRBJ1-1
TGCGCCAGCAGCTTAGACAAGAACACTGAAGCTTTCTTT
CASSLDKNTEAFF
>NA|TRBV11-2|NA|TRBJ1-3
TGTGCCAGCAGCCCTATGGCGGGGGTTGGAAACACCATATATTTT
CASSPMAGVGNTIYF
>TRBD1|TRBV7-9|NA|TRBJ2-7
TGTGCCAGCAGCCCTAGGACAGGGACCTCCTACGAGCAGTACTTC
CASSPRTGTSYEQYF
>NA|TRBV28|NA|TRBJ2-5
TGTGCCAGCAGTTTACGGGATCCCCTCAGGGGTTGGGAGACCCAGTACTTC
CASSLRDPLRGWETQYF
>NA|TRBV6-1|NA|TRBJ2-3
TGTGCCAGCAGTGAAAAGGTCCTCGCGGCCTTCACAGATACGCAGTATTTT
CASSEKVLAAFTDTQYF
>NA|TRBV2|NA|TRBJ2-5
TGTGCCAGCAGAGCTGCTCAAGAGACCCAGTACTTC
CASRAAQETQYF
>TRBD1|TRBV18|NA|TRBJ2-4
TGTGCCAGCTCACCACGGGACAGCAAAAACATTCAGTACTTC
CASSPRDSKNIQYF
>NA|TRBV25-1|NA|TRBJ2-1
TGTGCCAGCAGTGAGACAGACCCGGTACGGGAGCAGTTCTTC
CASSETDPVREQFF
>NA|TRBV19|once|TRBJ1-2
TGTGCCAGTAGTTGGGGACCGGGACTCCAGTATGGCTACACCTTC
CASSWGPGLQYGYTF
>TRBD2|TRBV2|once|TRBJ2-5
TGTGCCAGCAGTTCCCGTGGGCTAGCGGGAGGGTGGGAGACCCAGTACTTC
CASSSRGLAGGWETQYF
>NA|TRBV5-1|NA|TRBJ2-2
TGCGCCAGCAGTGAGGAAATCGGGGAGCTGTTTTTT
CASSEEIGELFF
>NA|TRBV5-4|NA|TRBJ2-3
TGTGCCAGCAGCCCACCGGGAGCTAGCACAGATACGCAGTATTTT
CASSPPGASTDTQYF
>NA|TRBV10-3|NA|TRBJ2-4
TGTGCCATCAGTGAGTCGACGGGGTGGGTAAACATTCAGTACTTC
CAISESTGWVNIQYF
>TRBD1|TRBV5-1|NA|TRBJ2-1
TGCGCCAGCAGCTTGGCCCCGGACAGGGGGGATGAGCAGTTCTTC
CASSLAPDRGDEQFF
>TRBD2|TRBV15|NA|TRBJ2-1
TGTGCCACCTGGGGACTAGCGGGATCAGGGGACGATGAGCAGTTCTTC
CATWGLAGSGDDEQFF
>NA|TRBV5-1|NA|TRBJ2-3
TGCGCCAGCAGCTTAACGGAGAGCACAGATACGCAGTATTTT
CASSLTESTDTQYF